Below are 30 T cell receptor beta chains sequenced from a single sample in a study of CD8+ T cells in alopecia areata. Sorting of pooled cutaneous lymph node cells used CD4, CD8alpha, NKG2D, NKG2ACE and other markers. Extracted RNA was reverse transcribed into cDNA, the sequencing template. Data came from immunoSEQ multiplex PCR; TCRdb stores just in-frame clones and leaves some out. This sample includes about 19,000 clones with no singletons; its ten biggest clones take up 25% to 40%. Sequences were obtained from CD8+ T cells sorted from a lymph node. The receptors originated from a C3H/HeJ mouse with alopecia areata. Mouse strain MHC haplotype: H2-k.

With respect to this clone: Mouse gene names and germline throughout. The read falls 4 residues short of the CDR3 end, and the missing part is taken from the germline J gene. The rearrangement links TRBV13-1 to TRBJ2-3; TRBD2 matches 9 bases. The J segment lost 0 bases and the V segment lost 5 bases, leaving 4 bases of the junction unmatched. CDR1 is NSHNY and CDR2 is SYGAGN in the germline V gene. This CDR3 region has 15 residues. CDR3 residues: CASSPGGVSAETLYF. The DNA read from the CDR3 is TGTGCCAGCAGCCCTGGGGGGGTTAGTGCAGAA.

Regarding this clone: Genes here carry mouse names. The read ends 4 residues early relative to the CDR3; the germline J gene fills the gap. The chain is built from TRBV19 and TRBJ1-2; 10 bases line up with TRBD1. This CDR3 is built from 15 residues. Germline V gene lookup returns CDR1 FNHDT and CDR2 SITEND (reference sequence). V shed 2 bases and J 4 bases; nucleotides not matched to a gene: 5. The part of the CDR3 DNA that was read is TGTGCCAGCAGTATGGGGGACAGGGGCGTCTCC. Translating it yields CASSMGDRGVS. The entire CDR3 reads CASSMGDRGVSDYTF.

This clone was seen only a few times. The gene names given are mouse names. The CDR3 end lies 4 residues beyond the end of the read and is filled in from the germline J gene. The rearrangement joins TRBV13-3 to TRBJ2-2; 12 nucleotides align to TRBD2. CDR1 and CDR2 from the germline V gene are NNHDY and SYVADS. V lost 4 bases, J lost 0 bases, and 1 base stayed unmatched. CDR3 length equals 16 residues. This CDR3 reads CASSWTGGANTGQLYF. Partial CDR3 DNA: TGTGCCAGCAGTTGGACTGGGGGGGCAAACACCGGG.

This clone was counted at least ten times. Any gene name here is a mouse gene name. The read is 4 residues too short to cover the CDR3 end, so that end is filled in from the germline J gene. V and J are TRBV13-3 and TRBJ1-4, with D possibly TRBD1 on 5 matching bases. Germline V CDR1 and CDR2: NNHDY, SYVADS. Trimming took off 4 bases at V and 5 bases at J, with 6 bases between the two ends. This CDR3 has 12 amino acids. The CDR3 DNA, read in part, is TGTGCCAGCAGTCCAGGGAACGAA. Amino acid sequence: CASSPGNE. The whole CDR3 sequence is CASSPGNERLFF.

A few counts support this clone. Mouse gene names apply. The CDR3 extends 4 residues past the end of the read, so its final part is completed from the germline J gene. The chain carries TRBV13-1 and TRBJ2-5; 8 bases line up with TRBD2. With V trimmed by 0 bases and J by 2 bases, 5 bases remained unmatched. Germline V lookup: CDR1 NSHNY, CDR2 SYGAGN. The CDR3 extends over 16 amino acids. The sequenced CDR3 bases are TGTGCCAGCAGTGATGCACAGTGGGGGGGCCAAGAC. It encodes CASSDAQWGGQD. The entire CDR3 protein is CASSDAQWGGQDTQYF.

The sample holds a few counts of this clone. At residue 13, the DNA translation does not agree with TCRdb's protein; the protein displayed here is the one encoded by the DNA. Gene and germline names: mouse. From the germline J gene comes the end of the CDR3, since the read stops 3 residues before it. This chain connects TRBV19 to TRBJ1-6, with TRBD1 identical over 11 bases. TRBJ1-6 is assigned to the ORF class and has an uncertain function. V lost 2 bases and J lost 8; bases outside the gene matches: 6. Germline V lookup: CDR1 FNHDT, CDR2 SITEND (reference sequence). The length of the CDR3 is 16 residues. CDR3: CASSIGTGGRDSPLYF. Incomplete CDR3 DNA: TGTGCCAGCAGTATCGGGACAGGGGGTCGAGATTCGCCC.

This clone was counted many times. Genes and germline are mouse. Sequencing ends 4 residues short of the CDR3 end; the germline J gene provides the rest. This chain connects TRBV19 to TRBJ2-3; 8 nucleotides align to TRBD2. With 4 bases clipped from V and 0 bases from J, the junction kept 1 base outside the gene matches. The CDR3 sequence is 14 residues long. Germline values: CDR1 FNHDT, CDR2 SITEND (reference sequence). The CDR3 here is CASSSGGSAETLYF. The sequenced CDR3 bases are TGTGCCAGCAGTTCTGGGGGGAGTGCAGAA.

This clone came up many times. Gene names and germline refer to mouse. The read terminates 4 residues before the CDR3 end, so the remaining end is supplied by the germline J gene. This sequence joins TRBV13-3 and TRBJ2-1; D may be TRBD1 (6 bases). This CDR3 region has 14 residues. The germline CDR1 and CDR2 sequences are NNHDY and SYVADS. The V end lost 5 bases, the J end lost 3 bases, and 12 bases lay between the germline ends. Partial CDR3 DNA: TGTGCCAGCAGCGCCGGGACAATCTATGCT. Translated, it gives CASSAGTIYA. In full, the CDR3 reads CASSAGTIYAEQFF.

As concerns this clone: Germline and genes: mouse. The read ends 4 residues shy of where the CDR3 ends; the end is completed using the germline J gene. The chain joins TRBV13-3 to TRBJ1-2, with D perhaps TRBD1 (5 bases). Per germline, CDR1 NNHDY and CDR2 SYVADS. This CDR3 region has 15 residues. Trimming removed 5 bases from V and 0 bases from J, with 14 bases in between. This chain's CDR3 is CASSPGHPANSDYTF. The sequenced CDR3 bases are TGTGCCAGCAGCCCTGGACATCCCGCAAACTCC.

A note on this clone: Mouse gene names and germline throughout. With the read ending 4 residues before the CDR3 end, the germline J gene is used to fill in that end. The chain combines TRBV19 with TRBJ2-7; 9 positions agree with TRBD1. This CDR3 contains 14 residues. Germline V gene data show CDR1 as FNHDT and CDR2 as SITEND (reference sequence). The CDR3 region is CASSTGTGYYEQYF. The sequenced CDR3 bases are TGTGCCAGCAGTACCGGGACAGGGTATTAT.

On this clone itself: Gene names are mouse gene names. The read comes to an end 4 residues before the CDR3 does, leaving the germline J gene to fill in the end. V is TRBV19 and J is TRBJ1-4, with 7 bases lining up with TRBD1. The CDR3 is 13 amino acids. Germline V gene data show CDR1 as FNHDT and CDR2 as SITEND (reference sequence). J gave up 3 bases and V 7 bases, and 3 bases lay outside the gene matches. CDR3 DNA (partial): TGTGCCAGCTCCGGGACAGCCAACGAA. This sequence encodes CASSGTANE. The complete CDR3 protein is CASSGTANERLFF.

In this sample, this clone turned up many times. Here the gene names and germline are mouse. The missing CDR3 end, 4 residues past where the read stops, is filled in from the germline J gene. The chain joins TRBV13-3 to TRBJ2-3; 7 nucleotides line up with TRBD1. Germline values: CDR1 NNHDY, CDR2 SYVADS. The junction had 4 bases not matched to a gene; V was cut back by 5 bases and J by 4 bases. This CDR3 has 13 amino acids. The chain's CDR3 is CASRSQGTETLYF. The CDR3 DNA, read in part, is TGTGCCAGCAGATCACAGGGGACAGAA.

This clone was seen ten or more times. Gene labels here are mouse ones. Read data end 4 residues before the CDR3 end; the end is taken from the germline J gene. The V call is TRBV19, the J call TRBJ1-2; D not certain. Trimming stripped 8 bases from V and 0 bases from J, with 5 bases between. From germline, CDR1 is FNHDT and CDR2 SITEND (reference sequence). The CDR3 contains 11 residues. The covered CDR3 bases are TGTGCCAGTAGGTCAAACTCC. Translation gives CASRSNS. The whole CDR3 protein is CASRSNSDYTF.

Regarding this clone: Gene and germline names: mouse. The sequence runs out 4 residues before the end of the CDR3; the remainder is reconstructed from the germline J gene. J is TRBJ2-5 and V is TRBV17; 9 nucleotides line up with TRBD2. The CDR3 is made up of 16 amino acids. The V segment lost 3 bases and the J segment 0 bases; nucleotides outside the gene matches: 4. Germline CDR1 reads MNHDT; CDR2 reads YYDKIL. The CDR3 region is CASSSWGGHNQDTQYF. Incomplete CDR3 DNA: TGTGCTAGCAGTAGTTGGGGGGGCCATAACCAAGAC.

This clone showed up just a few times. Gene names refer to mouse genes. The read ends 4 residues before the CDR3 terminus; that terminus is restored from the germline J gene. This chain joins TRBV1 and TRBJ2-1, with D maybe TRBD1 (7 bases). The CDR3 is 14 residues long. The germline CDR1 and CDR2 sequences are NSQYPW and LRSPGD (reference sequence). CDR3 in amino acids: CTCSAERGPAEQFF. CDR3 DNA, as far as it was read: TGCACCTGCAGTGCAGAGAGGGGGCCGGCT.

This clone turned up a few times. There is a difference at residue 13 between the TCRdb protein and the DNA translation, so the protein given here was translated from the DNA. Gene names denote mouse genes. The DNA ends 3 residues before the CDR3 does, and the rest of the CDR3 is filled in from the germline J gene. The chain has TRBV13-2 and TRBJ1-3; 9 nucleotides match TRBD1. J lost 2 bases, V lost 1 base, and 4 bases had no gene match. CDR3 length: 16 residues. Germline V gene lookup returns CDR1 NNHNN and CDR2 SYGAGS (reference sequence). The chain's CDR3 is CASGDLRDRAGNTLYF. CDR3 DNA (partial): TGTGCCAGCGGTGATCTCCGGGACAGGGCTGGAAATACG.

Points on this clone: Genes and germline are mouse. The sequence runs out 4 residues before the end of the CDR3; the remainder is reconstructed from the germline J gene. The rearrangement links TRBV13-1 to TRBJ2-7, with 11 nucleotides matching TRBD2. Germline V lookup: CDR1 NSHNY, CDR2 SYGAGN. The CDR3 consists of 15 residues. With V trimmed by 2 bases and J by 3 bases, 4 bases remained unmatched. This chain's CDR3 is CASSEEGTGGYEQYF. The covered CDR3 bases are TGTGCCAGCAGTGAGGAGGGGACTGGGGGCTAT.

This clone showed up many times. Gene names follow the mouse nomenclature. The read falls 4 residues short of the CDR3 end, and the missing part is taken from the germline J gene. V gene TRBV1 combines with J gene TRBJ2-7; D may be TRBD1 (6 bases). Germline CDR1 is NSQYPW and CDR2 is LRSPGD (reference sequence). V was clipped by 3 bases and J by 0 bases, with 9 bases between them. The CDR3 covers 14 residues. The DNA read from the CDR3 is TGCACCTGCAGTGCGCGACAGGACTCCTAT. As protein: CTCSARQDSY. The whole CDR3 region reads CTCSARQDSYEQYF.

This clone occurred a few times. Any gene name here is a mouse gene name. The CDR3 end lies 4 residues beyond the end of the read and is filled in from the germline J gene. The rearrangement joins TRBV19 to TRBJ2-5, with 11 bases matching TRBD2. V was pared by 2 bases and J by 1 base, with 9 bases of the junction left unmatched. The germline CDR1 and CDR2 sequences are FNHDT and SITEND (reference sequence). The CDR3 extends over 18 amino acids. CDR3 amino acids: CASSMDWGAASDQDTQYF. The CDR3 bases that were read are TGTGCCAGCAGTATGGACTGGGGGGCCGCTAGTGACCAAGAC.

This clone appeared many times. Mouse names are used for the genes. The read finishes 4 residues shy of the CDR3 end, and the germline J gene is used to complete it. The V gene is TRBV13-3, the J gene TRBJ2-5; weak D call: TRBD1 (5 bases). The CDR3 runs to 15 residues. CDR1 is NNHDY, CDR2 SYVADS, per germline. The V gene lost 2 bases and the J gene lost 0 bases, with 10 bases spanning the gap. Here the CDR3 reads CASSETESNQDTQYF. CDR3 DNA (partial): TGTGCCAGCAGTGAGACAGAATCTAACCAAGAC.

As regards this clone: Germline and genes here are mouse. The read is 4 residues too short to cover the CDR3 end, so that end is filled in from the germline J gene. The genes are TRBV19 and TRBJ1-4; TRBD1 agrees at 7 bases. CDR1 FNHDT and CDR2 SITEND come from the germline V gene (reference sequence). After removal of 2 bases from V and 4 bases from J, the junction contained 2 bases not matched to a gene. The CDR3 loop spans 14 amino acids. The CDR3 here is CASSITGVNERLFF. CDR3 DNA (partial): TGTGCCAGCAGTATTACAGGGGTCAACGAA.

At least ten counts were recorded for this clone. The germline and genes are mouse ones. The CDR3 loop is CASSSRDRGYEQYF. Partial CDR3 DNA: TGTGCCAGCAGTTCCCGGGACAGGGGCTAT. The genes are TRBV13-3 and TRBJ2-7; 10 bases agree with TRBD1. The DNA ends 4 residues before the CDR3 does, and the rest of the CDR3 is filled in from the germline J gene. Germline V gene sequence: CDR1 NNHDY, CDR2 SYVADS. Trimming at V came to 4 bases and at J to 3 bases, leaving 4 bases not matched to a gene. The CDR3 is 14 amino acids.

This clone appeared a few times. These gene names are mouse names. The read ends 4 residues shy of where the CDR3 ends; the end is completed using the germline J gene. The chain uses TRBV31 and TRBJ2-1; 11 nucleotides line up with TRBD2. The CDR3 consists of 15 residues. J gave up 2 bases and V 1 base, and 1 base lay outside the gene matches. Germline-derived CDR1 and CDR2 are GKSSPN and SITVG. The sequenced CDR3 bases are TGTGCCTGGAGTCCGGGACTGGGGGACTATGCT. Residues: CAWSPGLGDYA. The whole CDR3 protein is CAWSPGLGDYAEQFF.

Ten or more counts support this clone. Genes and germline come from the mouse. From the germline J gene comes the end of the CDR3, since the read stops 4 residues before it. V is TRBV13-3 and J is TRBJ2-2; D possibly corresponds to TRBD1 (6 bases). The CDR3 runs 15 residues. Trimming shortened V by 3 bases and J by 4 bases, and 13 bases separated the two germline ends. CDR1 NNHDY and CDR2 SYVADS come from the germline V gene. The sequenced CDR3 bases are TGTGCCAGCAGTGCACAGGGCCGAGGCACCGGG. Its translation is CASSAQGRGTG. The entire CDR3 sequence reads CASSAQGRGTGQLYF.

This clone was detected many times. These gene names are mouse names. Coverage ceases 4 residues before the CDR3 finishes, and the germline J gene fills in the end. The V call is TRBV1, the J call TRBJ1-1, with TRBD1 as a possible D gene (5 bases). Trimming took 0 bases from V and 3 from J, leaving 8 bases between them. The CDR3 is 14 residues long. The germline V gene encodes CDR1 NSQYPW and CDR2 LRSPGD (reference sequence). The part of the CDR3 DNA that was read is TGCACCTGCAGTGCAGATCAGGGCGACACA. Translated: CTCSADQGDT. The CDR3 reads in full as CTCSADQGDTEVFF.

This clone was recorded many times. Germline and genes here are mouse. The CDR3 end falls 4 residues outside the read, so it is completed with the germline J gene. This sequence joins TRBV1 and TRBJ2-1; TRBD2 might be the D (6 bases). With 2 bases removed from V and 4 bases from J, the gap between germline ends came to 6 bases. This CDR3 has 13 residues. The V gene's germline CDR1 is NSQYPW and CDR2 LRSPGD (reference sequence). The CDR3 loop reads CTCSALGYAEQFF. The covered CDR3 bases are TGCACCTGCAGTGCACTGGGGTATGCT.

In regard to this clone: Germline and genes here are mouse. The read finishes 4 residues shy of the CDR3 end, and the germline J gene is used to complete it. The chain recombines TRBV13-2 with TRBJ2-1; 14 bases match TRBD2. The CDR3 contains 17 residues. The junction had 3 bases not matched to a gene; V was cut back by 0 bases and J by 4 bases. Germline V gene data show CDR1 as NNHNN and CDR2 as SYGAGS (reference sequence). The CDR3 loop is CASGDAGLGGLYAEQFF. Partial CDR3 DNA: TGTGCCAGCGGTGATGCGGGACTGGGGGGGCTTTATGCT.

This clone turned up a few times. The germline and genes are mouse ones. The read terminates 4 residues before the CDR3 end, so the remaining end is supplied by the germline J gene. The gene calls are TRBV13-1 and TRBJ2-7; D not certain. The germline CDR1 and CDR2 sequences are NSHNY and SYGAGN. Deletions cut 0 bases from V and 3 bases from J, with 7 bases between. The CDR3 runs to 13 residues. CDR3 bases read: TGTGCCAGCAGTGATGCGCACAGCTAT. Translated, it gives CASSDAHSY. The full-length CDR3 reads as CASSDAHSYEQYF.

Comment on this clone: These gene names are mouse names. The read ends 4 residues early relative to the CDR3; the germline J gene fills the gap. The genes are TRBV19 and TRBJ1-4; 8 positions match TRBD1. Germline CDR1 is FNHDT and CDR2 is SITEND (reference sequence). The V segment lost 2 bases and the J segment 4 bases; nucleotides outside the gene matches: 4. The CDR3 totals 15 residues. The CDR3 sequence is CASSIDTGGNERLFF. The covered CDR3 bases are TGTGCCAGCAGTATCGACACAGGGGGCAACGAA.

The sample holds many counts of this clone. All gene names here are mouse names. The missing CDR3 end, 4 residues past where the read stops, is filled in from the germline J gene. The chain combines TRBV1 with TRBJ2-7; D gene ambiguous. Trimming cost V 0 bases and J 0 bases, with 6 bases left between them. Germline CDR1 reads NSQYPW; CDR2 reads LRSPGD (reference sequence). The CDR3 spans 14 residues. The CDR3 bases that were read are TGCACCTGCAGTGCAGATCTGGCCTCCTAT. As protein: CTCSADLASY. The whole CDR3 protein is CTCSADLASYEQYF. Based on the CDR3 plus reference TRBV1 and TRBJ2-7, the full variable domain is VTLLEQNPRWRLVPRGQAVNLRCILKNSQYPWMSWYQQDLQKQLQWLFTLRSPGDKEVKSLPGADYLATRVTDTELRLQVANMSQGRTLYCTCSADLASYEQYFGPGTRLTVL.